This entry lists 21 T cell receptor beta chains sequenced from one sample in a study of Tregs in tolerant kidney transplant recipients. Using immunoSEQ multiplex PCR, the repertoire was profiled, and TCRdb retains in-frame clones only, with some absent. This repertoire shows tens of thousands of clones, 75% to 95% found once; its top ten account for approximately 0.35%. The specimen comprised Tregs from blood, sampled before the transplant. The receptors were sampled from a human donor who received a combined kidney and bone marrow transplant.

The chain employs TRBV6-5 and TRBJ2-7; TRBD1 aligns across 8 bases. V dropped 4 bases and J dropped 6; count of bases not matched to a gene: 2. The CDR3 length is 12 residues. Germline V gene data show CDR1 as MNHEY and CDR2 as SVGAGI. The CDR3 coding sequence is TGTGCCAGCAGTTCTCAGGGGGCCGAGCAGTACTTC. Amino acids: CASSSQGAEQYF.

This chain connects TRBV9 to TRBJ1-2; no reliable D call. In germline, CDR1 is SGDLS, CDR2 YYNGEE. V gave up 0 bases and J gave up 0 bases, with 9 bases separating them. The CDR3 extends over 15 amino acids. CDR3 amino acids: CASSVADGTNYGYTF. The CDR3 DNA is TGTGCCAGCAGCGTAGCAGACGGCACTAACTATGGCTACACCTTC.

The chain joins TRBV5-1 to TRBJ2-3; D is ambiguous. Germline V gene lookup returns CDR1 SGHRS and CDR2 YFSETQ. Trimming left V 0 bases short and J 2 bases short, with 4 bases between. The CDR3 is 13 amino acids. This CDR3 reads CASSLATTDTQYF. CDR3 sequence (DNA): TGCGCCAGCAGCTTGGCCACCACAGATACGCAGTATTTT. Full variable domain (outside the CDR3, taken from reference TRBV5-1 and TRBJ2-3): KAGVTQTPRYLIKTRGQQVTLSCSPISGHRSVSWYQQTPGQGLQFLFEYFSETQRNKGNFPGRFSGRQFSNSRSEMNVSTLELGDSALYLCASSLATTDTQYFGPGTRLTVL.

This chain links TRBV19 with TRBJ1-1, with no clear D. CDR3 length equals 14 residues. CDR1 is LNHDA and CDR2 is SQIVND in the germline V gene (reference sequence). V shed 6 bases and J shed 1 base, with 12 bases lying between them. The CDR3 loop reads CASRWREGNTEAFF. CDR3 nucleotide sequence: TGTGCCAGTAGGTGGAGGGAGGGGAACACTGAAGCTTTCTTT.

The rearrangement joins TRBV28 to TRBJ1-1; D call uncertain. The length of the CDR3 is 12 residues. V lost 6 bases, J lost 5 bases, and 10 bases lay in between. The germline V gene has CDR1 MDHEN and CDR2 SYDVKM. The CDR3 region has the DNA TGTGCCAGCAGGGAGGGAAAAACTGAAGCTTTCTTT. It codes for CASREGKTEAFF.

V gene TRBV7-9 combines with J gene TRBJ1-1; D might be TRBD1 (6 bases). The CDR3 sequence is 15 residues long. Trimming cost V 0 bases and J 5 bases, with 13 bases left between them. Per the germline V gene, CDR1 is SEHNR and CDR2 is FQNEAQ (reference sequence). CDR3: CASSLAEGGKTEAFF. The DNA of the CDR3 is TGTGCCAGCAGCTTAGCCGAGGGGGGGAAAACTGAAGCTTTCTTT.

The rearrangement uses TRBV5-8 and TRBJ2-5, with unresolved D. This CDR3 has 13 residues. Deletions cut 3 bases from V and 5 bases from J, with 11 bases between. The germline CDR1 and CDR2 sequences are SGHTS and YDEGEE. The CDR3: CASSWRLDETQYF. The CDR3 bases are TGTGCCAGCAGCTGGCGCCTCGATGAGACCCAGTACTTC.

This sequence joins TRBV7-2 and TRBJ2-7; tentatively, D is TRBD1 or TRBD2 (5 bases each). The germline V and J ends were trimmed by 5 bases and 0 bases, with 17 bases remaining between them. Germline-derived CDR1 and CDR2 are SGHTA and FQGNSA. The CDR3 spans 16 residues. The CDR3 DNA follows: TGTGCCAGCAGCCCCCGTGGGACGGATTCCTCCTACGAGCAGTACTTC. Translating it yields CASSPRGTDSSYEQYF.

The J gene is TRBJ1-4, the V gene TRBV29-1; D gene ambiguous. The CDR3 consists of 13 residues. Germline CDR1 SQVTM, CDR2 ANQGSEA. The V and J ends lost 0 bases and 7 bases respectively, with 9 bases between them. CDR3 amino acids: CSVEEGTGEKLFF. The CDR3 DNA is TGCAGCGTTGAAGAGGGTACGGGTGAAAAACTGTTTTTT.

This clone has only one observation. V and J are TRBV21-1 and TRBJ2-7. TRBV21-1 is recorded as a pseudogene. The CDR3 is 16 amino acids. Here the CDR3 DNA reads TGTGCCAGCAGCCCCCGCGACGGACGGTGTAACGTCGAGCAGTACTTC. Translation: CASSPRDGRCNVEQYF.

The chain links TRBV11-1 to TRBJ2-3; perhaps TRBD2 as D (6 bases). V was shortened by 5 bases and J by 2 bases, with 23 bases between the two germline ends. Germline V gene data show CDR1 as SGHAT and CDR2 as FQDESV (reference sequence). The CDR3 sequence is 18 residues long. In DNA, the CDR3 is TGTGCCAGCAGCCTATTTGGGAACCGACTAGTTCCCACAGATACGCAGTATTTT. This translates into CASSLFGNRLVPTDTQYF.

The CDR3 here is CASSQGQVKSTEAFF. The CDR3 DNA reads as TGTGCCAGCTCACAGGGACAGGTAAAGTCCACTGAAGCTTTCTTT. The rearrangement joins TRBV18 to TRBJ1-1, with 8 bases identical to TRBD1. V shed 4 bases and J 4 bases; nucleotides not matched to a gene: 8. Germline CDR1 reads KGHSH; CDR2 reads LQKENI. This CDR3 contains 15 residues.

The chain employs TRBV19 and TRBJ2-2, with D perhaps matching TRBD2 (6 bases). The CDR3 contains 17 residues. Germline V CDR1 and CDR2: LNHDA, SQIVND (reference sequence). Deletions cut 1 base from V and 2 bases from J, with 14 bases between. This CDR3 is CASSIAGLSANTGELFF. The CDR3, as DNA: TGTGCCAGTAGTATAGCGGGACTCAGCGCAAACACCGGGGAGCTGTTTTTT.

In this sample, this clone turned up once. V is TRBV5-4 and J is TRBJ2-3; 14 bases are a match to TRBD2. CDR3 length: 17 residues. Germline CDR1 SGHNT, CDR2 YYREEE (reference sequence). The V and J ends lost 0 bases and 2 bases, in that order; junction bases with no gene match: 2. CDR3 region: CASSLGGLAGATDTQYF. As DNA, the CDR3 is TGTGCCAGCAGCTTGGGGGGACTAGCGGGGGCCACAGATACGCAGTATTTT. Filled out from reference TRBV5-4 and TRBJ2-3, the complete variable domain reads ETGVTQSPTHLIKTRGQQVTLRCSSQSGHNTVSWYQQALGQGPQFIFQYYREEENGRGNFPPRFSGLQFPNYSSELNVNALELDDSALYLCASSLGGLAGATDTQYFGPGTRLTVL.

The chain carries TRBV6-5 and TRBJ2-1, with D perhaps matching TRBD2 (5 bases). The CDR3 runs 11 residues. V was trimmed by 10 bases and J by 10 bases, leaving 14 bases between them. Germline V CDR1 and CDR2: MNHEY, SVGAGI. CDR3 DNA: TGTGCCACCCAGACGAGGGAGGAGCAGTTCTTC. It codes for CATQTREEQFF.

The CDR3 bases are TGTGCCAGCAGCTTAGTCTGGGCCGTCCAAGAGACCCAGTACTTC. Translation gives CASSLVWAVQETQYF. The chain couples TRBV7-9 to TRBJ2-5; D remains ambiguous. The V gene lost 1 base and the J gene lost 1 base, with 10 bases spanning the gap. CDR3 size: 15 residues. Germline CDR1 is SEHNR and CDR2 is FQNEAQ (reference sequence).

J is TRBJ2-2 and V is TRBV30, with 7 bases fitting TRBD1. Unmatched junction bases numbered 7, after V lost 6 bases and J lost 6 bases. The CDR3 runs to 13 residues. Looked up from germline, CDR1 is GTSNPN and CDR2 is SVGIG (reference sequence). Here the CDR3 reads CACDRAGAGELFF. The CDR3 DNA reads TGTGCCTGCGACAGGGCTGGAGCCGGGGAGCTGTTTTTT. Looking up the rest from reference TRBV30 and TRBJ2-2 gives the full variable domain: SQTIHQWPATLVQPVGSPLSLECTVEGTSNPNLYWYRQAAGRGLQLLFYSVGIGQISSEVPQNLSASRPQDRQFILSSKKLLLSDSGFYLCACDRAGAGELFFGEGSRLTVL.

The rearrangement links TRBV18 to TRBJ2-5; the match to TRBD1 covers 11 bases. The end of the DNA aligns better with TRBJ2-7, so the J call may be wrong. Germline V lookup: CDR1 KGHSH, CDR2 LQKENI. The CDR3 has 15 amino acids. CDR3 region: CASSPPGTGGVEQYF. The CDR3 coding sequence is TGTGCCAGCTCACCACCGGGGACAGGGGGTGTCGAGCAGTACTTC.

The gene calls are TRBV7-3 and TRBJ2-1, with D tentatively TRBD2 (6 bases). Germline V gene sequence: CDR1 SGHTA, CDR2 FQGTGA. Trimming left V 0 bases short and J 7 bases short, with 10 bases between. The CDR3 consists of 14 residues. CDR3 in DNA: TGTGCCAGCAGCTTAACGGGGACTGATAATGAGCAGTTCTTC. This encodes CASSLTGTDNEQFF.

The V and J genes are TRBV6-5 and TRBJ2-1, with TRBD2 identical over 7 bases. The CDR3 loop spans 14 amino acids. Losses at the gene ends were 7 bases for V and 7 bases for J; bases not matched to a gene: 10. Germline V lookup: CDR1 MNHEY, CDR2 SVGAGI. In DNA, the CDR3 is TGTGCCAGCAACCCCGGGGGGAGGGTTAATGAGCAGTTCTTC. Its protein is CASNPGGRVNEQFF.

V gene TRBV5-1 combines with J gene TRBJ1-2; D is perhaps TRBD1 (6 bases). The germline V and J ends were trimmed by 4 bases and 8 bases, with 15 bases remaining between them. Germline lookup yields CDR1 SGHRS and CDR2 YFSETQ. CDR3 length equals 13 residues. CDR3 residues: CASSARGNEGYTF. CDR3 DNA: TGCGCCAGCAGCGCGAGGGGGAACGAGGGCTACACCTTC. The full variable domain, its missing parts supplied by reference TRBV5-1 and TRBJ1-2, is KAGVTQTPRYLIKTRGQQVTLSCSPISGHRSVSWYQQTPGQGLQFLFEYFSETQRNKGNFPGRFSGRQFSNSRSEMNVSTLELGDSALYLCASSARGNEGYTFGSGTRLTVV.